This T cell receptor (beta chain) is from a study of tumor and adjacent non-tumor tissue in lung cancer (dated by TCRdb to the late 2010s). Regarding the research as a whole: The cohort included about a dozen adenocarcinoma, a couple of squamous cell carcinoma and 1 small cell lung cancer patients. Sequencing produced about 130,000,000 productive TCRbeta reads in total, an average of approximately 4.2 million reads per sample. Among the approximately 15 patients, ages ranged from roughly 30 to 76 years, some ten were men and 5 were women, and disease was TNM stage I to III. For each patient, one tumor sample and one normal lung sample were taken, giving approximately 33 paired specimens that underwent TCRbeta CDR3 sequencing. Bulk TCRbeta repertoires were compared between lung tumor tissue and matched distant non-tumor lung tissue obtained from under 18 lung cancer patients.

To prepare the library, multiplex PCR was applied. Sequencer: Illumina HiSeq 2500. TCRbeta libraries were constructed through three rounds of nested PCR with primers (Table S4) according to protocols adapted from ARM-PCR. Before sequencing, PCR products of 200-500 bp were excised from the gel and purified with the QIAquick gel extraction kit. Concerning the study's data processing: Trimmomatic was used to clean the reads, FLASH merged the cleaned reads into complete CDR3 sequences, and MiTCR assigned the sequences to V(D)J germline segments. VDJtools was used to compute clonal diversity as the inverse Simpson's index. In-frame sequences without a premature stop codon were defined as productive reads. The public reads were reprocessed in TCRdb via fastp at Q25 and MiXCR, keeping in-frame beta chains. Each CDR3 protein gets just one entry, which takes the most common genes and DNA from the rows behind it. TCRdb, not the original authors, processed these V and J calls. The sample contains about 200,000 distinct CDR3 sequences, 71% of them found a single time. The ten largest clones add up to approximately 25% of the sample.

Points on this clonotype: Its antigen is currently not known. Compared with germline, one end of the junction differs, possibly owing to a read error.

Points the paper makes about the study in general: The methods do not name the sequencing platform or mention unique molecular identifiers. Only roughly 16 patients were in the cohort, and the authors stated that larger samples and more detailed clinical data are needed. Tumor tissue showed significantly higher TCR diversity (inverse Simpson) than normal lung tissue, at roughly 390 vs 170 (P = 0.0075, Mann-Whitney U test). TCR diversity was significantly higher in younger patients, and higher tumor TCR diversity was associated with shorter overall and disease-free survival. The top 100 clones made up a significantly larger cumulative share of the repertoire in normal lung than in tumor tissue. Peripheral blood was not sequenced, so blood TCRbeta repertoires in these lung cancer patients were not examined.

Looking up the germline V gene yields CDR1 MDHEN and CDR2 SYDVKM. The CDR3 runs 16 residues from the cysteine to the phenylalanine. Only the CDR3 portion is preserved as DNA: 48 bases, with reading frame beginning at the first base. RNA was isolated from bulk unsorted tissue, and RNA quality was assessed with a NanoDrop ND-1000 and an Agilent 2100. The donors were newly diagnosed lung cancer patients admitted for thoracic surgery in China from August to November 2014 who had not received prior chemotherapy. Anyone who had undergone radiotherapy or chemotherapy before, or who had another cancer at the same time, was left out of the study. Pieces of surgical tissue measuring 1-2 cm3 were kept in RNAlater solution and held at -80 degrees C until needed.

The receptor comes from a man aged 55 to 70 with non-small cell lung cancer. The sequenced sample consisted of lung tumor tissue. The chain joins TRBV28 to TRBJ2-1, and 9 bases in between align with TRBD2. The sequenced DNA: TGTGCCAGCAGTTCGGGGGGGCTAGCGGGGAGCAATGATCAGTTCTTC. Translated, this is CASSSGGLAGSNDQFF.